The 19 T cell receptor beta chains listed next were all sequenced from one sample in a study of T cell responses to AZD1222 COVID-19 vaccine. The protocol was immunoSEQ multiplex PCR, while the TCRdb copy is restricted to in-frame clones and leaves out a portion. The sample has 150,000 to 200,000 clones; approximately 93% are singletons. The sequences come from peripheral blood, collected 28 days after the second AZD1222 dose. The receptors here all came from an adult who received the AZD1222 COVID-19 vaccine.

CDR3 coding DNA: TGTGCCATCAGTGGTGGGACTAGCGGGGGTAGGCACAATGAGCAGTTCTTC. Encoded protein: CAISGGTSGGRHNEQFF. The J gene is TRBJ2-1, the V gene TRBV10-3; 14 bases map to TRBD2. The germline V gene has CDR1 ENHRY and CDR2 SYGVKD. The V segment lost 4 bases and the J segment 5 bases; nucleotides outside the gene matches: 7. The CDR3 has 17 amino acids.

The CDR3, as DNA: TGTGCCAGCAGGGGTCAAGAGACCCAGTACTTC. The encoded protein is CASRGQETQYF. The chain has TRBV7-9 and TRBJ2-5; the D is unclear. The CDR3 sequence is 11 residues long. CDR1 and CDR2 (germline): SEHNR, FQNEAQ (reference sequence). V lost 6 bases to trimming and J lost 2 bases, with 4 bases between them.

The V and J genes are TRBV5-1 and TRBJ1-4; the D gene is possibly TRBD1 (5 bases). V lost 0 bases, J lost 0 bases, and 9 bases lay in between. The length of the CDR3 is 16 residues. Germline V lookup: CDR1 SGHRS, CDR2 YFSETQ. The CDR3, as DNA: TGCGCCAGCAGCTTGGTACCGACAGCAACTAATGAAAAACTGTTTTTT. Amino acids: CASSLVPTATNEKLFF. The whole variable domain, remainder taken from reference TRBV5-1 and TRBJ1-4, is KAGVTQTPRYLIKTRGQQVTLSCSPISGHRSVSWYQQTPGQGLQFLFEYFSETQRNKGNFPGRFSGRQFSNSRSEMNVSTLELGDSALYLCASSLVPTATNEKLFFGSGTQLSVL.

As DNA, the CDR3 is TGCGCCAGCAGCACTAGCGGGACTGAGGAGACCCAGTACTTC. Translated, it gives CASSTSGTEETQYF. V and J are TRBV5-1 and TRBJ2-5, with 10 nucleotides matching TRBD2. The CDR3 loop spans 14 amino acids. J was trimmed by 5 bases and V by 4 bases; bases with no gene match: 5. Germline values: CDR1 SGHRS, CDR2 YFSETQ.

The sample holds one count of this clone. This rearrangement joins TRBV14 to TRBJ2-3; TRBD1 agrees at 7 bases. The germline gives CDR1 SGHDN, CDR2 FVKESK. The CDR3 runs 15 residues. Germline trimming cut 0 bases from V and 6 bases from J; bases unmatched to any gene: 6. CDR3 loop: CASSQESRGLDTQYF. The CDR3 DNA follows: TGTGCCAGCAGCCAAGAGTCTAGGGGGCTCGATACGCAGTATTTT. Full variable domain (missing parts from reference TRBV14 and TRBJ2-3): EAGVTQFPSHSVIEKGQTVTLRCDPISGHDNLYWYRRVMGKEIKFLLHFVKESKQDESGMPNNRFLAERTGGTYSTLKVQPAELEDSGVYFCASSQESRGLDTQYFGPGTRLTVL.

DNA of the CDR3: TGTGCCAGCAGCCAGGACAGGCACAATGAGCAGTTCTTC. It yields the protein CASSQDRHNEQFF. The rearrangement links TRBV7-3 to TRBJ2-1, with 7 bases matching TRBD1. The CDR3 contains 13 residues. Trimming removed 5 bases from V and 5 bases from J; junction bases left unmatched: 3. Germline V lookup: CDR1 SGHTA, CDR2 FQGTGA. Combining the CDR3 with reference TRBV7-3 and TRBJ2-1 gives the whole variable domain GAGVSQTPSNKVTEKGKYVELRCDPISGHTALYWYRQSLGQGPEFLIYFQGTGAADDSGLPNDRFFAVRPEGSVSTLKIQRTERGDSAVYLCASSQDRHNEQFFGPGTRLTVL.

The rearrangement uses TRBV21-1 and TRBJ2-7; the table names TRBD2, a call not compared with the DNA. TRBV21-1 is a recognized pseudogene. This CDR3 spans 16 amino acids. The CDR3 reads CASSKVRGAGYYEQYF. CDR3 coding DNA: TGTGCCAGCAGCAAAGTTAGGGGCGCGGGGTACTACGAGCAGTACTTC.

This clone appeared a single time. The chain links TRBV9 to TRBJ2-7; D call uncertain. V gave up 0 bases and J gave up 2 bases, with 21 bases separating them. Germline V gene sequence: CDR1 SGDLS, CDR2 YYNGEE. CDR3 length: 18 amino acids. The CDR3 nucleotides are TGTGCCAGCAGCGTAGTCGCCGGCATCGAGCCTTCCCCCTACGAGCAGTACTTC. It translates to CASSVVAGIEPSPYEQYF.

The chain is built from TRBV4-3 and TRBJ2-2, with D perhaps matching TRBD2 (5 bases). CDR1 and CDR2 (germline): LGHNA, YSLEER. CDR3 size: 18 residues. Trimming took off 1 base at V and 4 bases at J, with 19 bases between the two ends. Written as DNA, the CDR3 is TGCGCCAGCAGCCAAGTCCTTCCGGGAACACTATCCACCGGGGAGCTGTTTTTT. Protein: CASSQVLPGTLSTGELFF.

V usage is TRBV7-9 and J usage is TRBJ2-4; 9 bases match TRBD2. The V gene's germline CDR1 is SEHNR and CDR2 FQNEAQ (reference sequence). V trimming: 3 bases; J trimming: 9 bases; junction bases outside the gene matches: 9. This CDR3 is 15 amino acids long. CDR3 protein: CASSFAGGSEGIQYF. DNA of the CDR3: TGTGCCAGCAGCTTTGCGGGAGGGTCCGAAGGCATTCAGTACTTC.

The rearrangement links TRBV5-6 to TRBJ2-2; no reliable D call. The V end was cut by 1 base, the J end by 6 bases, with 13 bases between. This CDR3 is 15 amino acids long. CDR1 is SGHDT and CDR2 is YYEEEE in the germline V gene. For the CDR3, the DNA is TGTGCCAGCAGCTTGTTCGTAAGTCAGGCCGGGGAGCTGTTTTTT. It translates to CASSLFVSQAGELFF. The full variable domain, completed using reference TRBV5-6 and TRBJ2-2, is DAGVTQSPTHLIKTRGQQVTLRCSPKSGHDTVSWYQQALGQGPQFIFQYYEEEERQRGNFPDRFSGHQFPNYSSELNVNALLLGDSALYLCASSLFVSQAGELFFGEGSRLTVL.

The chain recombines TRBV27 with TRBJ1-4, with TRBD1 identical over 8 bases. V lost 4 bases to trimming and J lost 5 bases; unmatched junction nucleotides: 15. The CDR3 loop spans 18 amino acids. CDR1 and CDR2 (germline): MNHEY, SMNVEV (reference sequence). CDR3 sequence reads: CASSSTRTAGGLNEKLFF. CDR3 nucleotides: TGTGCCAGCAGTTCCACCCGAACTGCAGGGGGCCTGAATGAAAAACTGTTTTTT.

The V gene is TRBV2, the J gene TRBJ1-4; D is unresolved. The CDR3 totals 12 residues. In germline, CDR1 is SNHLY, CDR2 FYNNEI. The ends were cut back, 6 bases at V and 7 bases at J, with 9 bases in the middle. The CDR3 DNA reads TGTGCCAGCAGGGACGATGTTGAAAAACTGTTTTTT. This sequence encodes CASRDDVEKLFF.

This clone was recorded a few times. The V gene is TRBV2, the J gene TRBJ1-6; maybe TRBD1 (6 bases). Germline CDR1 SNHLY, CDR2 FYNNEI. V dropped 7 bases and J dropped 7 bases, with 11 bases sitting between them. The CDR3 runs to 13 residues. CDR3 sequence (DNA): TGTGCCAGCATAGGACAGCAAAATTCACCCCTCCACTTT. This sequence encodes CASIGQQNSPLHF.

The chain joins TRBV15 to TRBJ1-5; no clear D. The V end was cut by 1 base, the J end by 4 bases, with 8 bases between. The CDR3 has 14 amino acids. Germline CDR1 is LNHNV and CDR2 is YYDKDF (reference sequence). The CDR3, as DNA: TGTGCCACCAGCAGAGGGCAGATTAATCAGCCCCAGCATTTT. Protein sequence: CATSRGQINQPQHF.

The V call is TRBV5-1, the J call TRBJ1-5; no clear D. The germline CDR1 and CDR2 sequences are SGHRS and YFSETQ. Trimming stripped 5 bases from V and 0 bases from J, with 6 bases between. The CDR3 spans 13 residues. CDR3 sequence reads: CASRRDSNQPQHF. The CDR3, as DNA: TGCGCCAGCAGGAGGGATAGCAATCAGCCCCAGCATTTT.

The chain is built from TRBV6-1 and TRBJ1-6; a weak D match, TRBD1 (5 bases). The CDR3 loop spans 16 amino acids. Germline lookup yields CDR1 MNHNS and CDR2 SASEGT. The V gene lost 0 bases and the J gene lost 5 bases, with 11 bases spanning the gap. CDR3 in DNA: TGTGCCAGCAGTGAAGCTTTCCCAGGGAATAATTCACCCCTCCACTTT. This sequence encodes CASSEAFPGNNSPLHF.

The chain links TRBV5-1 to TRBJ1-2; the D is unclear. CDR3 length: 15 residues. The V gene lost 1 base and the J gene lost 4 bases, with 14 bases spanning the gap. The germline CDR1 and CDR2 sequences are SGHRS and YFSETQ. CDR3 amino acids: CASSLRRHEGYGYTF. Written as DNA, the CDR3 is TGCGCCAGCAGCTTGAGGCGCCACGAGGGCTATGGCTACACCTTC.

This chain connects TRBV24-1 to TRBJ1-1; no reliable D call. V dropped 4 bases and J dropped 8 bases, with 16 bases sitting between them. CDR1 and CDR2 from the germline V gene are KGHDR and SFDVKD. The CDR3 is made up of 14 amino acids. CDR3 sequence: CATSDPGSGPEAFF. The DNA of the CDR3 is TGTGCCACCAGTGACCCTGGGTCCGGTCCCGAAGCTTTCTTT.